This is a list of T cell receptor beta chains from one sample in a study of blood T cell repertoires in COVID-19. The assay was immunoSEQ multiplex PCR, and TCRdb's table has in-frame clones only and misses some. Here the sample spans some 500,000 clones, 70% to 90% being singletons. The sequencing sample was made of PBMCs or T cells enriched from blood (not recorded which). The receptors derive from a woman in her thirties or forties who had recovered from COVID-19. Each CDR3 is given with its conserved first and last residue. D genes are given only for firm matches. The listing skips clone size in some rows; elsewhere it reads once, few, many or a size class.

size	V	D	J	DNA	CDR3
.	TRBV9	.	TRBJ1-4	TGTGCCAGCAGTCCGGGACATCGTTACGAGCTGTTTTTT	CASSPGHRYELFF
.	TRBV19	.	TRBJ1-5	TGTGCCAGTAGTCCTCAGGGGTTTCAGCCCCAGCATTTT	CASSPQGFQPQHF
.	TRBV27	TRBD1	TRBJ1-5	TGTGCCAGCAGTATTGGACAGGGGGCTTATCAGCCCCAGCATTTT	CASSIGQGAYQPQHF
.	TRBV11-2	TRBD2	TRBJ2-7	TGTGCCAGCAGCTTGACGGGAGGGCCTTACGAGCAGTACTTC	CASSLTGGPYEQYF
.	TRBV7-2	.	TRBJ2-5	TGTGCCAGCAGCCTTACGAGGGCCGGAGAGACCCAGTACTTC	CASSLTRAGETQYF
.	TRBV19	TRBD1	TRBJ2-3	TGTGCCAGTTGGGCAGGGGGAATGTCAGATACGCAGTATTTT	CASWAGGMSDTQYF
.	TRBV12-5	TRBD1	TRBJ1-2	TGTGCTAGTGGTTTGGGAATAACAGGGGGGCTTGGCTACACCTTC	CASGLGITGGLGYTF
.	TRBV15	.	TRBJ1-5	TGTGCCACCAGCAGGACAGGCTATAGCAATCAGCCCCAGCATTTT	CATSRTGYSNQPQHF
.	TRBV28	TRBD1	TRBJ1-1	TGTGCCAGCAGTTCCCACGACAGGGGGCATGGAACTTTCTTT	CASSSHDRGHGTFF
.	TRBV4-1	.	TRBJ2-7	TGCGCCAGCAGCCAAGAAAACGACAGCCTCTTTCGGGACGAGCAGTACTTC	CASSQENDSLFRDEQYF
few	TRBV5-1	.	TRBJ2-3	TGCGCCAGCAGCTTCCTCACAGATACGCAGTATTTT	CASSFLTDTQYF
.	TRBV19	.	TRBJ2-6	TGTGCCACCTCAGATGGTGGGGCCAACGTCCTGACTTTC	CATSDGGANVLTF
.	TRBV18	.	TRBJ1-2	TGTGCCAGCTCACTAACGGGTCGTAATGGCTACACCTTC	CASSLTGRNGYTF
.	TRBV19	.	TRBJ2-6	TGTGCCAGTAGAGGGGCTGGAGGGGCCAACGTCCTGACTTTC	CASRGAGGANVLTF